These 25 T cell receptor beta chains were all obtained from the same sample, sequenced in a study of T cell responses to AZD1222 COVID-19 vaccine. The repertoire was sequenced with immunoSEQ multiplex PCR; TCRdb's copy has only in-frame clones and lacks some. The sample carries about 140,000 clones, around 94% recorded once. Material: peripheral blood, obtained 28 days after the second AZD1222 dose. These receptors were taken from an adult who received the AZD1222 COVID-19 vaccine.

This chain uses TRBV12-3 or TRBV12-4 with TRBJ1-5; the D is unclear. The CDR3 totals 11 residues. Deletions cut 7 bases from V and 8 bases from J, with 9 bases between. The CDR3: CASKLGEPQHF. The CDR3, as DNA: TGTGCCAGCAAATTAGGCGAGCCCCAGCATTTT.

This chain uses TRBV2 with TRBJ1-3, with D maybe TRBD1 (5 bases). Per germline, CDR1 SNHLY and CDR2 FYNNEI. The CDR3 extends over 15 amino acids. The V gene lost 5 bases and the J gene lost 2 bases, with 13 bases spanning the gap. Here the CDR3 DNA reads TGTGCCAGCAGTACGGGGGGGAGGCCTGGAAACACCATATATTTT. Protein sequence: CASSTGGRPGNTIYF.

The chain combines TRBV13 with TRBJ2-1; D uncertain. The ends were cut back, 5 bases at V and 7 bases at J, with 9 bases in the middle. CDR1 and CDR2 (germline): PRHDT, FYEKMQ (reference sequence). CDR3 length: 12 amino acids. This CDR3 reads CASSAAGNEQFF. The CDR3 region has the DNA TGTGCCAGCAGCGCCGCCGGGAATGAGCAGTTCTTC.

This clone was seen only once. This rearrangement joins TRBV5-8 to TRBJ1-1, with TRBD1 as a possible D gene (5 bases). CDR1 is SGHTS and CDR2 is YDEGEE in the germline V gene. V shed 4 bases and J shed 8 bases, with 21 bases lying between them. The CDR3 contains 15 residues. Written as DNA, the CDR3 is TGTGCCAGCAGCATGGACACGCGTTCGGGTCTGGAAGCTTTCTTT. This sequence encodes CASSMDTRSGLEAFF.

The chain is built from TRBV4-3 and TRBJ2-1; D is uncertain. This CDR3 comprises 14 residues. Trimming took off 0 bases at V and 6 bases at J, with 9 bases between the two ends. Germline CDR1 LGHNA, CDR2 YSLEER. The DNA of the CDR3 is TGCGCCAGCAGCCAAGAATACCTTCTCAATGAGCAGTTCTTC. Its translation: CASSQEYLLNEQFF.

This chain links TRBV6-2 or TRBV6-3 with TRBJ2-3, with D hard to call. The V end was cut by 2 bases, the J end by 3 bases, with 12 bases between. Germline V gene data show CDR1 as MNHEY and CDR2 as SVGEGT. The CDR3 is made up of 15 amino acids. The CDR3 sequence: CASSYNSEGTDTQYF. In nucleotides, the CDR3 is TGTGCCAGCAGTTACAACAGTGAAGGGACAGATACGCAGTATTTT.

CDR3 in amino acids: CAWSSLRRNNTGELFF. CDR3 sequence (DNA): TGTGCCTGGAGTTCGTTGCGGAGGAATAACACCGGGGAGCTGTTTTTT. The J gene is TRBJ2-2, the V gene TRBV30; D is perhaps TRBD2 (5 bases). This CDR3 comprises 16 residues. Trimming removed 2 bases from V and 2 bases from J, with 15 bases in between. CDR1 and CDR2 (germline): GTSNPN, SVGIG (reference sequence).

The genes are TRBV7-2 and TRBJ2-1, with 11 bases aligning to TRBD2. The CDR3 extends over 16 amino acids. The germline V gene encodes CDR1 SGHTA and CDR2 FQGNSA. The ends lost 0 bases at V and 4 bases at J; junction bases unmatched: 2. CDR3 loop: CASSLAWTSGYNEQFF. The CDR3 bases are TGTGCCAGCAGCTTAGCGTGGACTAGCGGGTACAATGAGCAGTTCTTC.

The chain couples TRBV27 to TRBJ2-1, with TRBD2 identical over 10 bases. With V trimmed by 4 bases and J by 7 bases, 10 bases remained unmatched. Germline CDR1 and CDR2: MNHEY and SMNVEV (reference sequence). The CDR3 consists of 16 residues. DNA of the CDR3: TGTGCCAGCAGTTCTCCCTCTAGCGGGAGTGGAAATGAGCAGTTCTTC. Translated, it gives CASSSPSSGSGNEQFF.

The chain recombines TRBV28 with TRBJ1-4; D unclear. The CDR3 is 14 residues long. The germline V and J ends were trimmed by 5 bases and 8 bases, with 15 bases remaining between them. In germline, CDR1 is MDHEN, CDR2 SYDVKM. The CDR3, as DNA: TGTGCCAGCAGTGATTTACGGGGAAGGGAAAAACTGTTTTTT. Its translation is CASSDLRGREKLFF. Supplemented by reference TRBV28 and TRBJ1-4, the full variable domain reads DVKVTQSSRYLVKRTGEKVFLECVQDMDHENMFWYRQDPGLGLRLIYFSYDVKMKEKGDIPEGYSVSREKKERFSLILESASTNQTSMYLCASSDLRGREKLFFGSGTQLSVL.

This clone was found once. J is TRBJ1-1 and V is TRBV2; D is perhaps TRBD1 (5 bases). Germline-derived CDR1 and CDR2 are SNHLY and FYNNEI. Trimming removed 8 bases at V and 1 base at J, with 14 bases between. This CDR3 is built from 14 residues. The CDR3 region has the DNA TGTGCCAGCGGCGGTTGGGGGGGGAACACTGAAGCTTTCTTT. It translates to CASGGWGGNTEAFF.

The gene calls are TRBV27 and TRBJ1-1; possible D gene TRBD1, 5 bases. Per germline, CDR1 MNHEY and CDR2 SMNVEV (reference sequence). Trimming pared 2 bases from V and 14 bases from J, leaving 18 bases between. The CDR3 has 13 amino acids. CDR3 region: CASSLILDTDIFF. CDR3 in DNA: TGTGCCAGCAGTTTAATATTGGACACCGACATATTCTTT.

The V call is TRBV19, the J call TRBJ1-2; D call uncertain. Looked up from germline, CDR1 is LNHDA and CDR2 is SQIVND (reference sequence). V was cut by 7 bases and J by 6 bases, with 12 bases left in between. The CDR3 is 12 amino acids. DNA of the CDR3: TGTGCCAGTACCGGCCTACCCAATGGCTACACCTTC. The encoded protein is CASTGLPNGYTF.

This clone was seen only once. The chain is built from TRBV2 and TRBJ1-2, with D unresolved. V was pared by 10 bases and J by 8 bases, with 14 bases between. The CDR3 contains 11 residues. Germline CDR1 and CDR2: SNHLY and FYNNEI. CDR3 sequence: CATPPGEGYTF. The CDR3 DNA reads TGTGCCACCCCCCCCGGAGAAGGCTACACCTTC.

The V call is TRBV6-5, the J call TRBJ1-1; D ambiguous. Germline lookup yields CDR1 MNHEY and CDR2 SVGAGI. Trimming left V 5 bases short and J 1 base short, with 11 bases between. The CDR3 consists of 14 residues. The CDR3 nucleotides read TGTGCCAGCAGTAGAGGACGGCCGAACACTGAAGCTTTCTTT. Amino acids: CASSRGRPNTEAFF.

The chain combines TRBV28 with TRBJ1-1; TRBD1 aligns across 8 bases. The germline V gene encodes CDR1 MDHEN and CDR2 SYDVKM. The CDR3 has 14 amino acids. V gave up 11 bases and J gave up 0 bases; unmatched junction bases: 8. The CDR3 sequence: CAGVKDRVNTEAFF. The CDR3 nucleotides read TGTGCCGGGGTCAAGGACAGGGTGAACACTGAAGCTTTCTTT.

J is TRBJ2-1 and V is TRBV7-8; D gene unclear. CDR3 size: 11 residues. Germline lookup yields CDR1 SGHVS and CDR2 FQNEAQ. V dropped 5 bases and J dropped 5 bases, with 4 bases sitting between them. This CDR3 reads CASSENNEQFF. DNA for the CDR3: TGTGCCAGCAGCGAAAACAATGAGCAGTTCTTC.

The chain uses TRBV5-1 and TRBJ2-3, with TRBD2 identical over 8 bases. Trimming removed 4 bases from V and 6 bases from J; junction bases left unmatched: 16. Germline V gene lookup returns CDR1 SGHRS and CDR2 YFSETQ. The CDR3 runs to 17 residues. The CDR3 bases are TGCGCCAGCAGCACAGGACTAGCCGGCCTTCTTATGGATACGCAGTATTTT. Its translation is CASSTGLAGLLMDTQYF.

V and J are TRBV12-2 and TRBJ2-7; the table's D gene call, TRBD1, was not cross checked with the DNA. TRBV12-2 constitutes a pseudogene. The CDR3 is 15 residues long. CDR3 sequence: CASRFGGQGRYEQYV. CDR3 bases: TGTGCAAGTCGCTTTGGTGGACAGGGTCGCTACGAGCAGTACGTC.

The chain recombines TRBV2 with TRBJ1-1; D is unresolved. CDR3 length: 12 residues. Germline lookup yields CDR1 SNHLY and CDR2 FYNNEI. Trimming shortened V by 6 bases and J by 4 bases, and 9 bases separated the two germline ends. CDR3 region: CASSPEGTEAFF. The DNA for the CDR3 is TGTGCCAGCAGCCCCGAGGGCACTGAAGCTTTCTTT.

The chain couples TRBV27 to TRBJ1-5; D uncertain. Germline V lookup: CDR1 MNHEY, CDR2 SMNVEV (reference sequence). The V and J ends lost 4 bases and 7 bases respectively, with 11 bases between them. The CDR3 consists of 13 residues. The CDR3 region is CASSYGKGQPQHF. The CDR3 nucleotides are TGTGCCAGCAGTTACGGTAAGGGACAGCCCCAGCATTTT.

The chain combines TRBV3-1 (or the pseudogene TRBV3-2) with TRBJ2-1; 9 nucleotides line up with TRBD1. CDR3 length equals 14 residues. V was pared by 0 bases and J by 8 bases, with 2 bases of the junction left unmatched. Germline CDR1 is LGHDT and CDR2 is YNNKEL (reference sequence). The CDR3 nucleotides read TGTGCCAGCAGCCAAGATCGGGACAGGGATGAGCAGTTCTTC. As protein: CASSQDRDRDEQFF.

The V call is TRBV20-1, the J call TRBJ2-7; D gene ambiguous. The CDR3 is made up of 11 amino acids. Germline V gives CDR1 DFQATT, CDR2 SNEGSKA (reference sequence). Trimming stripped 3 bases from V and 1 base from J, with 4 bases between. This CDR3 reads CSASESYEQYV. The CDR3 nucleotides are TGCAGTGCTAGTGAGTCCTACGAGCAGTACGTC.

This chain connects TRBV28 to TRBJ2-7; possibly TRBD2 for D (7 bases). This CDR3 is 14 amino acids long. V dropped 7 bases and J dropped 0 bases, with 13 bases sitting between them. Germline CDR1 reads MDHEN; CDR2 reads SYDVKM. The CDR3: CASNRGASSYEQYV. The CDR3 DNA reads as TGTGCCAGCAACCGGGGGGCGAGCTCCTACGAGCAGTACGTC.

The chain joins TRBV4-2 to TRBJ1-4, with a weak D call TRBD1 (6 bases). CDR3 length equals 15 residues. V lost 4 bases and J 3 bases, leaving 12 bases between the germline ends. CDR1 and CDR2 from the germline V gene are LGHNA and YNFKEQ. In nucleotides, the CDR3 is TGTGCCAGCAGCCTCCGACAGGCAGCTAATGAAAAACTGTTTTTT. As protein: CASSLRQAANEKLFF.